Presented here are 20 T cell receptor beta chains from one specimen sequenced in a study of beta chain features in type 1 diabetes. The study's findings and limits: The study found moderately but significantly shorter TCRB CDR3s in all four CD4+ subsets of Type 1 diabetes patients.

Expressed TCRB transcripts were sequenced because the entire RNA isolate underwent reverse transcription. Only in-frame clones appear in the TCRdb table, and some are missing; sequencing was by immunoSEQ multiplex PCR. The sample lists under 850,000 clones, 13% occurring once. The antigens of these receptors remain unknown. Sequences were obtained from naive CD4+ T cells from blood. All receptors derive from a man aged 18 to 29 with type 1 diabetes.

The J gene is TRBJ1-2, the V gene TRBV19; D ambiguous. The CDR3 runs to 14 residues. Trimming removed 7 bases from V and 2 bases from J, with 14 bases in between. Germline V gene sequence: CDR1 LNHDA, CDR2 SQIVND (reference sequence). The CDR3 bases are TGTGCCAGTACCCCCGGGGTTGAGAACTATGGCTACACCTTC. It encodes CASTPGVENYGYTF.

The chain links TRBV2 to TRBJ2-6; 7 bases fit TRBD1. With 6 bases clipped from V and 2 bases from J, the junction kept 4 bases outside the gene matches. The CDR3 has 15 residues. CDR1 SNHLY and CDR2 FYNNEI come from the germline V gene. The chain's CDR3 is CASSLTGAGANVLTF. CDR3 DNA: TGTGCCAGCAGCCTTACAGGGGCTGGGGCCAACGTCCTGACTTTC.

The chain carries TRBV20-1 and TRBJ2-7; D is uncertain. V gave up 2 bases and J gave up 6 bases, with 8 bases separating them. CDR1 and CDR2 from the germline V gene are DFQATT and SNEGSKA (reference sequence). The CDR3 has 11 amino acids. CDR3 in DNA: TGCAGTGCTAGACCCCATTCCGAGCAGTACTTC. Translated, it gives CSARPHSEQYF.

This clone has just a few counts. One end of the junction fails to match germline, which may point to a read error. V is TRBV11-2 and J is TRBJ2-1; D ambiguous. From germline, CDR1 is SGHAT and CDR2 FQNNGV. This CDR3 has 13 residues. The CDR3 protein is CASSIDGYNEQFF. The DNA for the CDR3 is TGTGCCAGCAGCATAGATGGTTACAATGAGCAGTTCTTC.

This sequence joins TRBV30 and TRBJ1-2; D gene ambiguous. The V gene's germline CDR1 is GTSNPN and CDR2 SVGIG (reference sequence). Deletions cut 2 bases from V and 2 bases from J, with 9 bases between. CDR3 length: 13 amino acids. The CDR3 spells CAWSPSPNYGYTF. CDR3 DNA: TGTGCCTGGAGTCCGAGTCCCAACTATGGCTACACCTTC.

This clone was observed a few times. The gene calls are TRBV7-2 and TRBJ2-5; perhaps TRBD2 as D (5 bases). V lost 1 base and J lost 1, with 7 bases in between. The germline CDR1 and CDR2 sequences are SGHTA and FQGNSA. CDR3 length: 14 residues. CDR3 bases: TGTGCCAGCAGCTTAGGGACTTTCCAAGAGACCCAGTACTTC. The encoded protein is CASSLGTFQETQYF.

The gene calls are TRBV7-9 and TRBJ1-2; TRBD1 agrees at 8 bases. CDR1 is SEHNR, CDR2 FQNEAQ, per germline (reference sequence). The CDR3 loop spans 14 amino acids. V lost 4 bases to trimming and J lost 4 bases; unmatched junction nucleotides: 5. In DNA form, the CDR3 reads TGTGCCAGCAGCTCAGGACAGGGTTTCTATGGCTACACCTTC. This gives the protein CASSSGQGFYGYTF.

This clone was picked up a small number of times. The V and J genes are TRBV19 and TRBJ1-1; D remains ambiguous. The CDR3 has 12 residues. CDR1 and CDR2 (germline): LNHDA, SQIVND (reference sequence). Between the trimmed V and J ends, which lost 5 bases and 8 bases, there was a span of 12 bases. For the CDR3, the DNA is TGTGCCAGTAGTGGACGGACGGCAGAAGCTTTCTTT. Translation gives CASSGRTAEAFF.

This clone was seen more than once but under ten times. One junction end does not reproduce the germline sequence, and a read error may be involved. This chain uses TRBV7-7 with TRBJ1-1; TRBD1 matches at 7 bases. The CDR3 consists of 15 residues. Germline-derived CDR1 and CDR2 are SSHAT and FNYEAQ (reference sequence). CDR3 protein: CASSSQTGADTEAFF. The DNA of the CDR3 is TGTGCTAGCAGTAGCCAAACAGGGGCGGACACTGAAGCTTTCTTT.

The rearrangement joins TRBV18 to TRBJ2-7; D is ambiguous. This CDR3 region has 13 residues. Looked up from germline, CDR1 is KGHSH and CDR2 is LQKENI. Between the trimmed V and J ends, which lost 1 base and 3 bases, there was a span of 7 bases. The CDR3 nucleotides read TGTGCCAGCTCACCACGGGGTGGCTACGAGCAGTACTTC. Its translation is CASSPRGGYEQYF.

This clone has a handful of counts. This chain connects TRBV18 to TRBJ1-1; D is ambiguous. CDR1 is KGHSH, CDR2 LQKENI, per germline. V was pared by 3 bases and J by 0 bases, with 8 bases between. The CDR3 is 14 residues long. DNA of the CDR3: TGTGCCAGCTCACCGACCGACTTGAACACTGAAGCTTTCTTT. Amino acid sequence: CASSPTDLNTEAFF. Based on the CDR3 plus reference TRBV18 and TRBJ1-1, the full variable domain is NAGVMQNPRHLVRRRGQEARLRCSPMKGHSHVYWYRQLPEEGLKFMVYLQKENIIDESGMPKERFSAEFPKEGPSILRIQQVVRGDSAAYFCASSPTDLNTEAFFGQGTRLTVV.

This clone has only a few counts. The chain carries TRBV6-1 and TRBJ2-7, with 7 bases matching TRBD2. V lost 8 bases to trimming and J lost 5 bases; unmatched junction nucleotides: 3. This CDR3 is 11 amino acids long. The germline V gene has CDR1 MNHNS and CDR2 SASEGT. The CDR3 nucleotides read TGTGCCAGCCTACTAGCGCACGAGCAGTACTTC. The encoded protein is CASLLAHEQYF.

The CDR3 DNA is TGCGCCAGCAGTCGTAGGCGGGGTTACTCCTACGAGCAGTACTTC. It encodes CASSRRRGYSYEQYF. The chain couples TRBV23-1 to TRBJ2-7, with D possibly TRBD2 on 6 matching bases. TRBV23-1 is an open reading frame whose function is uncertain. The ends were cut back, 4 bases at V and 0 bases at J, with 13 bases in the middle. The CDR3 has 15 amino acids.

This clone turned up a few times. The rearrangement links TRBV5-1 to TRBJ1-6, with D possibly matching TRBD1 (5 bases). Trimming removed 0 bases from V and 6 bases from J, with 13 bases in between. The CDR3 is 16 residues long. Germline values: CDR1 SGHRS, CDR2 YFSETQ. CDR3 loop: CASSLVGQGGNSPLHF. CDR3 in DNA: TGCGCCAGCAGCTTGGTGGGCCAGGGCGGTAATTCACCCCTCCACTTT.

This clone occurred a few times. V is TRBV5-4 and J is TRBJ1-4; possible D gene TRBD1, 6 bases. The CDR3 has 15 residues. Germline lookup yields CDR1 SGHNT and CDR2 YYREEE (reference sequence). Trimming removed 4 bases at V and 4 bases at J, with 14 bases between. The DNA of the CDR3 is TGTGCCAGCAGCCCCGGGTCGGACAGTAATGAAAAACTGTTTTTT. This codes for CASSPGSDSNEKLFF.

This sequence joins TRBV19 and TRBJ1-1; D ambiguous. Trimming shortened V by 6 bases and J by 3 bases, and 8 bases separated the two germline ends. Germline V gene lookup returns CDR1 LNHDA and CDR2 SQIVND (reference sequence). The CDR3 totals 12 residues. This chain's CDR3 is CASRKVDTEAFF. The CDR3 DNA is TGTGCCAGTAGGAAGGTGGACACTGAAGCTTTCTTT.

This chain uses TRBV2 with TRBJ1-1; TRBD1 agrees at 8 bases. CDR1 is SNHLY, CDR2 FYNNEI, per germline. This CDR3 comprises 14 residues. V was clipped by 6 bases and J by 4 bases; unmatched bases: 7. CDR3 loop: CASRGQGGGTEAFF. The CDR3 bases are TGTGCCAGCAGAGGACAGGGTGGGGGCACTGAAGCTTTCTTT.

The rearrangement links TRBV28 to TRBJ1-2; D not certain. Trimming removed 7 bases from V and 4 bases from J, with 16 bases in between. CDR3 length equals 14 residues. In germline, CDR1 is MDHEN, CDR2 SYDVKM. The CDR3 region is CASNLGTGLYGYTF. CDR3 nucleotide sequence: TGTGCCAGCAACCTCGGAACCGGCCTCTATGGCTACACCTTC.

This clone has only a few counts. This chain uses TRBV7-2 with TRBJ2-7, with 9 bases lining up with TRBD1. Germline V gene lookup returns CDR1 SGHTA and CDR2 FQGNSA. The CDR3 sequence is 14 residues long. With V trimmed by 5 bases and J by 2 bases, 4 bases remained unmatched. CDR3 nucleotides: TGTGCCAGCAGCCGAAGGACAGGGGCCTACGAGCAGTACTTC. This encodes CASSRRTGAYEQYF.

Only a few counts were recorded for this clone. The V gene is TRBV28, the J gene TRBJ2-7, with TRBD1 matching over 7 bases. The CDR3 has 16 residues. Unmatched junction bases numbered 12, after V lost 5 bases and J lost 2 bases. Germline CDR1 is MDHEN and CDR2 is SYDVKM. In nucleotides, the CDR3 is TGTGCCAGCAGTCCCCCCGGGACAGCGAACCCCTACGAGCAGTACTTC. Translating it yields CASSPPGTANPYEQYF.